Sequencing of this T cell receptor (beta chain) was carried out in a study of OX40 agonist ivuxolimab in advanced cancers. Study-wide results and limits: Relatively little clonal expansion, among the lowest observed, appeared in partial responders at 0.1-3.0 mg/kg. Several nonresponders also turned out to have low normalized T-cell clonal expansion.

The data were produced by immunoSEQ multiplex PCR, yet TCRdb's version contains in-frame clones alone and is incomplete. The sample lists roughly 26,000 clones; 76% were seen once. About this clone itself: Its antigen is currently unknown.

Sequenced material: CD4+ or CD8+ T cells sorted from blood, taken in a trial of the OX40 agonist ivuxolimab. The TCR sequence derives from an adult with an advanced solid tumor such as melanoma, head and neck, liver or kidney cancer.

The DNA of the CDR3 is TGCGCCAGCAGGGCCCCCTGCGATGAGCAGTTCTTC. This gives the protein CASRAPCDEQFF. The chain couples TRBV10-1 to TRBJ2-1; D gene ambiguous. The V gene's germline CDR1 is WNHNN and CDR2 SYGVQD (reference sequence). This CDR3 comprises 12 residues. Trimming stripped 6 bases from V and 8 bases from J, with 11 bases between.